This entry is about one T cell receptor beta chain. CDR3 length equals 14 residues. Germline lookup yields CDR1 SNHLY and CDR2 FYNNEI. The V segment lost 3 bases and the J segment 10 bases; nucleotides outside the gene matches: 5. Sample treatment: some 19 received Ad26.COV2.S at low or high dose, single or two shots; about five received placebo; per-sample allocation not given. On day 63 after the first injection, vaccine and placebo recipients gave samples. Produced via immunoSEQ multiplex PCR; TCRdb's table is partial and in-frame only. The repertoire holds roughly 400,000 clones, with 90% as singletons. This record comes from a study of Ad26.COV2.S vaccination and SARS-CoV-2 variants.

Sequenced here: peripheral blood, sampled in a trial of Ad26.COV2.S vaccine versus placebo. This receptor was taken from a person aged 18-60 years who received the Ad26.COV2.S COVID-19 vaccine or a placebo. The V gene is TRBV2, the J gene TRBJ1-6; 8 nucleotides match TRBD1. CDR3 in DNA: TGTGCCAGCAGTGAGGACAGGGTGGGATCACCCCTCCACTTT. Protein: CASSEDRVGSPLHF.